A single sample is the source of the 28 T cell receptor beta chains below, sequenced in a study of blood T cell repertoires in COVID-19 (dated by TCRdb to 2020 to 2022). Receptors were amplified or captured by the immunoSEQ multiplex PCR assay. TCRdb stores this immuneACCESS table with in-frame sequences only. Part of the clones is absent; in the studies checked, under half of the shortfall reflects unresolved V genes, and no reason is known for the rest. The sample yields approximately 110,000 clones; nearly 90% were counted once. Together, the top ten hold 8.4% of the sample. Sequenced input: peripheral blood. The receptor source for this set is a woman in her 70s who had recovered from COVID-19.

The chain is built from TRBV30 and TRBJ1-1, with D possibly TRBD1 on 5 matching bases. Germline V gene sequence: CDR1 GTSNPN, CDR2 SVGIG (reference sequence). This CDR3 spans 16 amino acids. Trimming removed 3 bases from V and 8 bases from J, with 25 bases in between. The CDR3 is CAWSDSAGTPITEAFF. CDR3 nucleotides: TGTGCCTGGAGCGACTCAGCCGGGACTCCTATAACCGAAGCTTTCTTT.

CDR3 sequence reads: CASSPKQGRTEAFF. For the CDR3, the DNA is TGTGCCAGCAGCCCAAAACAGGGGAGGACTGAAGCTTTCTTT. The V gene is TRBV3-1 (or the pseudogene TRBV3-2), the J gene TRBJ1-1, with 7 bases identical to TRBD1. CDR1 is LGHDT and CDR2 is YNNKEL in the germline V gene (reference sequence). With 4 bases clipped from V and 5 bases from J, the junction kept 7 bases outside the gene matches. The length of the CDR3 is 14 residues.

The chain combines TRBV6-6 with TRBJ1-1; TRBD1 agrees at 9 bases. Germline CDR1 reads MNHNY; CDR2 reads SVGAGI (reference sequence). The J segment lost 7 bases and the V segment lost 0 bases, leaving 6 bases of the junction unmatched. The CDR3 spans 15 residues. The CDR3 loop reads CASSYSQGARGEAFF. The CDR3 nucleotides are TGTGCCAGCAGTTACTCACAGGGGGCGCGTGGTGAAGCTTTCTTT.

The chain recombines TRBV5-1 with TRBJ2-3; 11 nucleotides match TRBD2. Per germline, CDR1 SGHRS and CDR2 YFSETQ. The CDR3 has 17 amino acids. V lost 4 bases and J lost 2; bases outside the gene matches: 9. The CDR3 spells CASSPEVLAGDTDTQYF. In DNA, the CDR3 is TGCGCCAGCAGCCCCGAGGTACTAGCGGGGGACACAGATACGCAGTATTTT. Based on the CDR3 plus reference TRBV5-1 and TRBJ2-3, the full variable domain is KAGVTQTPRYLIKTRGQQVTLSCSPISGHRSVSWYQQTPGQGLQFLFEYFSETQRNKGNFPGRFSGRQFSNSRSEMNVSTLELGDSALYLCASSPEVLAGDTDTQYFGPGTRLTVL.

V usage is TRBV27 and J usage is TRBJ1-2; D gene uncertain. The V gene's germline CDR1 is MNHEY and CDR2 SMNVEV (reference sequence). CDR3 length: 14 residues. Trimming removed 3 bases at V and 6 bases at J, with 14 bases between. The CDR3 loop is CASSLGPGRDGYTF. CDR3 DNA: TGTGCCAGCAGTTTGGGCCCGGGGAGGGATGGCTACACCTTC.

The rearrangement joins TRBV5-6 to TRBJ1-4, with 9 bases matching TRBD1. The CDR3 contains 15 residues. Per the germline V gene, CDR1 is SGHDT and CDR2 is YYEEEE. Germline trimming cut 2 bases from V and 3 bases from J; bases unmatched to any gene: 2. Written as DNA, the CDR3 is TGTGCCAGCAGCTTACGACAGGGGGCTAATGAAAAACTGTTTTTT. Its translation: CASSLRQGANEKLFF.

The chain is built from TRBV9 and TRBJ2-1; 8 bases map to TRBD2. Germline CDR1 is SGDLS and CDR2 is YYNGEE. Trimming took 6 bases from V and 7 from J; bases not matched to a gene: 9. The CDR3 is made up of 14 amino acids. This CDR3 reads CASTLGERGNEQFF. CDR3 sequence (DNA): TGTGCCAGCACCCTAGGGGAGCGGGGGAATGAGCAGTTCTTC.

The CDR3 nucleotides are TGTGCCAGCAGTCCCCGCCCGGGACAGGGGCCTCGATACGAGCAGTACTTC. Its translation: CASSPRPGQGPRYEQYF. The chain links TRBV28 to TRBJ2-7, with 10 positions matching TRBD1. Germline V lookup: CDR1 MDHEN, CDR2 SYDVKM. CDR3 length equals 17 residues. V dropped 5 bases and J dropped 4; count of bases not matched to a gene: 14.

The rearrangement uses TRBV6-2 or TRBV6-3 and TRBJ1-5; possibly TRBD1 for D (5 bases). The CDR3 is made up of 14 amino acids. Germline CDR1 is MNHEY and CDR2 is SVGEGT. The V end was cut by 2 bases, the J end by 5 bases, with 10 bases between. The CDR3 sequence: CASSYMAGYQPQHF. CDR3 in DNA: TGTGCCAGCAGTTACATGGCAGGGTATCAGCCCCAGCATTTT.

The V and J genes are TRBV18 and TRBJ2-2; tentatively, D is TRBD2 (5 bases). Germline assignment: CDR1 KGHSH and CDR2 LQKENI. This CDR3 region has 15 residues. V was clipped by 4 bases and J by 4 bases, with 13 bases between them. This chain's CDR3 is CASSLYREGTGELFF. The CDR3 nucleotides are TGTGCCAGCTCACTTTACCGAGAGGGCACCGGGGAGCTGTTTTTT.

The chain is built from TRBV28 and TRBJ1-2; TRBD1 matches at 8 bases. Losses at the gene ends were 6 bases for V and 4 bases for J; bases not matched to a gene: 4. Germline values: CDR1 MDHEN, CDR2 SYDVKM. This CDR3 has 13 residues. In DNA, the CDR3 is TGTGCCAGCAGCTACGGACAGGGCTATGGCTACACCTTC. This gives the protein CASSYGQGYGYTF.

The V gene is TRBV28, the J gene TRBJ2-7, with D perhaps TRBD2 (6 bases). V shed 3 bases and J shed 2 bases, with 11 bases lying between them. Germline V gene lookup returns CDR1 MDHEN and CDR2 SYDVKM. The CDR3 extends over 14 amino acids. The CDR3 region is CASSFWRGTYEQYF. The DNA for the CDR3 is TGTGCCAGCAGTTTTTGGAGGGGCACCTACGAGCAGTACTTC.

The V gene is TRBV29-1, the J gene TRBJ2-4, with D perhaps matching TRBD1 (7 bases). The CDR3 runs to 11 residues. V was shortened by 6 bases and J by 9 bases, with 12 bases between the two germline ends. Germline CDR1 SQVTM, CDR2 ANQGSEA. The DNA for the CDR3 is TGCAGCGTAGGGCAGGGGGGCATTCAGTACTTC. Residues: CSVGQGGIQYF. The full variable domain, completed using reference TRBV29-1 and TRBJ2-4, is SAVISQKPSRDICQRGTSLTIQCQVDSQVTMMFWYRQQPGQSLTLIATANQGSEATYESGFVIDKFPISRPNLTFSTLTVSNMSPEDSSIYLCSVGQGGIQYFGAGTRLSVL.

The chain uses TRBV4-1 and TRBJ1-5; TRBD1 matches at 9 bases. Germline-derived CDR1 and CDR2 are MGHRA and YSYEKL. This CDR3 is built from 15 residues. Germline trimming cut 4 bases from V and 4 bases from J; bases unmatched to any gene: 5. The CDR3 coding sequence is TGCGCCAGCAGCCTCACCGGGACAGGGAATCAGCCCCAGCATTTT. Amino acids: CASSLTGTGNQPQHF.

The CDR3 DNA follows: TGCGCCAGCACGCGGAGGATGGTGCGGGGCCAAGAGACCCAGTACTTC. Its translation is CASTRRMVRGQETQYF. The chain employs TRBV5-1 and TRBJ2-5; the D gene is possibly TRBD2 (6 bases). Germline assignment: CDR1 SGHRS and CDR2 YFSETQ. This CDR3 is built from 16 residues. V lost 6 bases and J lost 1, with 19 bases in between. Drawing the rest from reference TRBV5-1 and TRBJ2-5, the complete variable domain is KAGVTQTPRYLIKTRGQQVTLSCSPISGHRSVSWYQQTPGQGLQFLFEYFSETQRNKGNFPGRFSGRQFSNSRSEMNVSTLELGDSALYLCASTRRMVRGQETQYFGPGTRLLVL.

This clone was seen a few times. The chain joins TRBV28 to TRBJ2-1; TRBD1 aligns across 7 bases. Germline loops: CDR1 MDHEN, CDR2 SYDVKM. The CDR3 loop spans 14 amino acids. Trimming took 10 bases from V and 3 from J; bases not matched to a gene: 9. This CDR3 is CAICRDSLYNEQFF. The CDR3 DNA reads as TGTGCCATTTGCCGGGACAGCCTCTACAATGAGCAGTTCTTC. Variable domain in full (rest from reference TRBV28 and TRBJ2-1): DVKVTQSSRYLVKRTGEKVFLECVQDMDHENMFWYRQDPGLGLRLIYFSYDVKMKEKGDIPEGYSVSREKKERFSLILESASTNQTSMYLCAICRDSLYNEQFFGPGTRLTVL.

The chain uses TRBV5-5 and TRBJ2-2, with a weak D call TRBD1 (5 bases). Between the trimmed V and J ends, which lost 4 bases and 6 bases, there was a span of 16 bases. Germline CDR1 SGHKS, CDR2 YYEKEE (reference sequence). The CDR3 spans 15 residues. CDR3 nucleotides: TGTGCCAGCAGCACCGCCCCAGGGAAGGCCGGGGAGCTGTTTTTT. It yields the protein CASSTAPGKAGELFF.

This CDR3 is CASSLEAGLNTEAFF. CDR3 bases: TGTGCCAGCAGCTTGGAGGCGGGGCTGAACACTGAAGCTTTCTTT. The chain links TRBV5-5 to TRBJ1-1; possible D gene TRBD1, 5 bases. V shed 0 bases and J shed 0 bases, with 9 bases lying between them. Germline values: CDR1 SGHKS, CDR2 YYEKEE (reference sequence). The CDR3 is 15 amino acids.

This clone was seen a single time. This chain uses TRBV19 with TRBJ2-5; 10 bases align to TRBD2. Per the germline V gene, CDR1 is LNHDA and CDR2 is SQIVND (reference sequence). V was pared by 1 base and J by 1 base, with 3 bases of the junction left unmatched. The CDR3 runs 16 residues. The CDR3 nucleotides read TGTGCCAGTAGTATAGCCGGACTAGCGGCCCAAGAGACCCAGTACTTC. Residues: CASSIAGLAAQETQYF. The full variable domain, in which reference TRBV19 and TRBJ2-5 provide the parts outside the CDR3, is DGGITQSPKYLFRKEGQNVTLSCEQNLNHDAMYWYRQDPGQGLRLIYYSQIVNDFQKGDIAEGYSVSREKKESFPLTVTSAQKNPTAFYLCASSIAGLAAQETQYFGPGTRLLVL.

This clone was detected only a few times. The gene calls are TRBV7-8 and TRBJ2-7; D is uncertain. V shed 0 bases and J shed 1 base, with 10 bases lying between them. Germline assignment: CDR1 SGHVS and CDR2 FQNEAQ. The CDR3 covers 15 residues. The CDR3: CASSLAITVSYEQYF. The CDR3 DNA sequence: TGTGCCAGCAGCTTAGCGATAACAGTTTCCTACGAGCAGTACTTC.

This clone was seen only a few times. V usage is TRBV6-5 and J usage is TRBJ2-2; D possibly corresponds to TRBD1 (6 bases). Trimming removed 8 bases at V and 7 bases at J, with 14 bases between. This CDR3 has 13 residues. The germline gives CDR1 MNHEY, CDR2 SVGAGI. CDR3 bases: TGTGCCAGCGGACGACAGGTTCTCGGGGAGCTGTTTTTT. This sequence encodes CASGRQVLGELFF.

This chain uses TRBV9 with TRBJ2-2; TRBD2 matches at 11 bases. J was trimmed by 3 bases and V by 4 bases; bases with no gene match: 5. CDR1 is SGDLS and CDR2 is YYNGEE in the germline V gene. CDR3 length equals 16 residues. CDR3 amino acids: CASSSRLAGHTGELFF. CDR3 sequence (DNA): TGTGCCAGCAGCTCCCGACTAGCGGGACACACCGGGGAGCTGTTTTTT.

This clone was recorded once. The gene calls are TRBV7-2 and TRBJ1-4, with TRBD1 identical over 7 bases. J lost 11 bases, V lost 5 bases, and 5 bases had no gene match. Germline V gene sequence: CDR1 SGHTA, CDR2 FQGNSA. The length of the CDR3 is 12 residues. CDR3 protein: CASSPQGEKLFF. The DNA for the CDR3 is TGTGCCAGCAGCCCCCAGGGGGAGAAACTGTTTTTT.

The V and J genes are TRBV7-2 and TRBJ2-1; 7 nucleotides match TRBD2. V gave up 5 bases and J gave up 2 bases; unmatched junction bases: 9. The V gene's germline CDR1 is SGHTA and CDR2 FQGNSA. The CDR3 has 16 residues. The CDR3 DNA reads TGTGCCAGCAGCCCCCGTGCGGGAGCGACCTACAATGAGCAGTTCTTC. This gives the protein CASSPRAGATYNEQFF.

V is TRBV28 and J is TRBJ1-5; 10 nucleotides match TRBD1. Germline-derived CDR1 and CDR2 are MDHEN and SYDVKM. This CDR3 is 16 amino acids long. Trimming removed 5 bases from V and 6 bases from J; junction bases left unmatched: 10. The CDR3 loop is CASSPPGQGLGQPQHF. CDR3 in DNA: TGTGCCAGCAGTCCCCCGGGACAGGGGCTTGGTCAGCCCCAGCATTTT.

This chain joins TRBV4-2 and TRBJ1-4, with a tentative D call TRBD1 (5 bases). The V end was cut by 1 base, the J end by 2 bases, with 20 bases between. Germline CDR1 and CDR2: LGHNA and YNFKEQ. The CDR3 covers 19 residues. The CDR3 DNA follows: TGTGCCAGCAGCCAAGGCCCACGGGTTGGCTCAGGGACTAATGAAAAACTGTTTTTT. Its translation: CASSQGPRVGSGTNEKLFF.

This chain links TRBV7-2 with TRBJ1-1; D perhaps matches TRBD1 (6 bases). Trimming took 5 bases from V and 12 from J, leaving 16 bases between them. Germline CDR1 reads SGHTA; CDR2 reads FQGNSA. The CDR3 covers 12 residues. In DNA, the CDR3 is TGTGCCAGCAGCCCCTCCGCCAGGGGACCTTTCTTT. It codes for CASSPSARGPFF.

This chain links TRBV3-1 (or the pseudogene TRBV3-2) with TRBJ2-1; 8 bases line up with TRBD1. Germline V gene sequence: CDR1 LGHDT, CDR2 YNNKEL (reference sequence). There are 16 residues in the CDR3. Trimming cost V 3 bases and J 6 bases; bases outside gene matches: 10. CDR3 amino acids: CASSQPGTGRVNEQFF. Written as DNA, the CDR3 is TGTGCCAGCAGCCAGCCCGGGACAGGCCGTGTCAATGAGCAGTTCTTC.